The 8 T cell receptor beta chains listed next were all sequenced from one sample in a study of identical twins. TCRdb ran MiXCR on the 5' RACE reads and lists one entry per CDR3 protein. The sample has 1.5 million to 2 million distinct CDR3 sequences, under 35% seen once. Sequencing was carried out using cord blood. The receptors here all came from a newborn girl in good health.

V and J are TRBV25-1 and TRBJ1-3; D is perhaps TRBD1 (5 bases). The V gene's germline CDR1 is MGHDK and CDR2 SYGVNS. V lost 9 bases and J 6 bases, leaving 9 bases between the germline ends. This CDR3 region has 11 residues. The chain's CDR3 is CASQGSNTIYF. In nucleotides, the CDR3 is TGTGCCAGTCAGGGCTCAAACACCATATATTTT.

In its sample, this clonotype was seen many times. V is TRBV9 and J is TRBJ2-2; no firm D call. This CDR3 contains 14 residues. Germline assignment: CDR1 SGDLS and CDR2 YYNGEE. The V end lost 0 bases, the J end lost 1 base, and 4 bases lay between the germline ends. The CDR3 region is CASSVGQNTGELFF. CDR3 coding DNA: TGTGCCAGCAGCGTAGGACAGAACACCGGGGAGCTGTTTTTT.

The rearrangement links TRBV4-1 to TRBJ1-2; D might be TRBD1 (5 bases). V lost 5 bases and J 5 bases, leaving 21 bases between the germline ends. From germline, CDR1 is MGHRA and CDR2 YSYEKL. The CDR3 is made up of 16 amino acids. CDR3 nucleotide sequence: TGCGCCAGCAGCACGAATCAAGGGGCAGACTGGTATGGCTACACCTTC. Protein product: CASSTNQGADWYGYTF.

The chain carries TRBV7-9 and TRBJ2-3; no clear D. V lost 8 bases and J lost 6, with 12 bases in between. The CDR3 sequence is 12 residues long. Germline loops: CDR1 SEHNR, CDR2 FQNEAQ (reference sequence). CDR3 in amino acids: CASREVGDTQYF. The DNA of the CDR3 is TGTGCCAGCCGCGAGGTGGGGGATACGCAGTATTTT.

This clonotype was recorded a few times. The chain carries TRBV24-1 and TRBJ2-2; D possibly corresponds to TRBD1 (6 bases). The CDR3 runs to 14 residues. The germline V gene has CDR1 KGHDR and CDR2 SFDVKD. Between the trimmed V and J ends, which lost 6 bases and 1 base, there was a span of 8 bases. The CDR3 loop reads CATSTGQNTGELFF. Written as DNA, the CDR3 is TGTGCCACCAGTACAGGGCAGAACACCGGGGAGCTGTTTTTT.

V gene TRBV27 combines with J gene TRBJ2-3, with D possibly TRBD2 on 6 matching bases. V was shortened by 7 bases and J by 4 bases, with 12 bases between the two germline ends. This CDR3 is built from 13 residues. Germline lookup yields CDR1 MNHEY and CDR2 SMNVEV (reference sequence). The CDR3 region is CASIKTGADTQYF. The CDR3 nucleotides read TGTGCCAGCATTAAGACGGGGGCAGATACGCAGTATTTT.

This clonotype was found many times. V gene TRBV29-1 combines with J gene TRBJ2-7, with 10 bases lining up with TRBD1. Germline CDR1 SQVTM, CDR2 ANQGSEA. The CDR3 runs to 12 residues. Unmatched junction bases numbered 0, after V lost 4 bases and J lost 3 bases. CDR3 region: CSVGDRGYEQYF. The CDR3 bases are TGCAGCGTTGGGGACAGGGGCTACGAGCAGTACTTC.

A single count supports this clonotype. A much bigger clone sits one base away, suggesting this may be a read error. V gene TRBV29-1 combines with J gene TRBJ2-1; D is perhaps TRBD1 (5 bases). Gene TRBJ2-7 matches the end of the DNA better, so the J call may be wrong. The germline V gene encodes CDR1 SQVTM and CDR2 ANQGSEA. This CDR3 is 16 amino acids long. CDR3 amino acids: CSVEDRQKISYNEQYF. The CDR3 DNA is TGCAGCGTTGAAGACCGACAGAAGATCTCCTACAATGAGCAGTACTTC.